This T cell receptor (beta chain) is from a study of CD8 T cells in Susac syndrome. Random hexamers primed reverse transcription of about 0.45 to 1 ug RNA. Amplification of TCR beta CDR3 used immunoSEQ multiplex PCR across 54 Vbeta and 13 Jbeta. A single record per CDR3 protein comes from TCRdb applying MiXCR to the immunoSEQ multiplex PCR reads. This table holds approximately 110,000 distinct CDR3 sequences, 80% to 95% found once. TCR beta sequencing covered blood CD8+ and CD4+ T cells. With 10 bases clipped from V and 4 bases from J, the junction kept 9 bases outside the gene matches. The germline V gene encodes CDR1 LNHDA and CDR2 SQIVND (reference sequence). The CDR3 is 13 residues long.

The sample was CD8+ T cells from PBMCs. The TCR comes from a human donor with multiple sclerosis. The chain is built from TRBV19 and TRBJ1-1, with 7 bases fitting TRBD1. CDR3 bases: TGTGCCATTGCCGACAGGGTGGGCACTGAAGCTTTCTTT. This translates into CAIADRVGTEAFF.